This T cell receptor beta chain was captured in a study of blood T cells in healthy people across ages. Through a sample-barcoded 5' primer and a J-beta primer mix, a second PCR was run for roughly 7 to 11 cycles. TCRdb passed the 5' RACE reads through MiXCR, listing each CDR3 protein once. The profile shows about 830,000 distinct CDR3 sequences, roughly 60% of them singletons. CDR1 is SEHNR, CDR2 FQNEAQ, per germline (reference sequence). CDR3 length: 14 amino acids. The chain employs TRBV7-9 and TRBJ2-5, with D possibly being TRBD1 (6 bases). TRBJ2-7 matches the DNA end more closely, so the J call is doubtful. The receptor was derived from a young man in good health. The sample comprised blood. The CDR3 sequence is CASSQNRVDGEQYF. CDR3 nucleotides: TGTGCCAGCAGCCAAAACAGGGTGGACGGCGAGCAGTACTTC.